What follows are 26 T cell receptor beta chains derived from one specimen sequenced in a study of glioma-infiltrating T cells after dendritic cell vaccination (dated by TCRdb to the mid-2010s). Receptors were amplified or captured by the immunoSEQ multiplex PCR assay. Here the immuneACCESS table is served through TCRdb, limited to in-frame sequences with V and J called. Missing clones are a known gap in these copies; in checked studies unresolved V genes cover under half, and the rest lacks a known reason. This sample comprises over 90,000 clones, approximately 80% of them detected only once. The ten most abundant clones make up about 5.7% of the sample. Taken with the paper, the label for time point translates to: after dendritic cell vaccination, including at tumor progression/relapse. The sequencing here drew on blood, taken after dendritic cell vaccination. The receptors stem from a human donor with glioblastoma.

The chain uses TRBV10-2 and TRBJ1-1; TRBD1 is a possible D gene (5 bases). Germline CDR1 reads WSHSY; CDR2 reads SAAADI. The germline V and J ends were trimmed by 3 bases and 6 bases, with 11 bases remaining between them. The length of the CDR3 is 13 residues. The CDR3 loop reads CASSDRVGAEAFF. CDR3 DNA sequence: TGCGCCAGCAGTGACAGGGTCGGCGCTGAAGCTTTCTTT.

The V call is TRBV5-4, the J call TRBJ1-4, with 9 bases that match TRBD1. The J segment lost 7 bases and the V segment lost 4 bases, leaving 5 bases of the junction unmatched. Germline CDR1 SGHNT, CDR2 YYREEE (reference sequence). The CDR3 is 14 amino acids. CDR3 amino acids: CASSQTGGREKLFF. In DNA, the CDR3 is TGTGCCAGCAGCCAAACAGGGGGCCGTGAAAAACTGTTTTTT.

The rearrangement joins TRBV5-1 to TRBJ1-6, with D possibly TRBD1 on 5 matching bases. Trimming cost V 2 bases and J 10 bases, with 19 bases left between them. The germline gives CDR1 SGHRS, CDR2 YFSETQ. The CDR3 spans 16 residues. The chain's CDR3 is CASSFGRVGLSSPLHF. As DNA, the CDR3 is TGCGCCAGCAGCTTCGGCAGGGTAGGGCTCTCCTCACCCCTCCACTTT.

The chain carries TRBV5-1 and TRBJ1-5, with a possible D match to TRBD1 (6 bases). The CDR3 contains 14 residues. Germline values: CDR1 SGHRS, CDR2 YFSETQ. Trimming took 4 bases from V and 7 from J, leaving 15 bases between them. The CDR3 DNA reads as TGCGCCAGCAGCCCAGGGGATGCAGGGCAGCCCCAGCATTTT. The encoded protein is CASSPGDAGQPQHF.

V is TRBV18 and J is TRBJ2-7; the D gene is possibly TRBD1 (6 bases). Per the germline V gene, CDR1 is KGHSH and CDR2 is LQKENI. Trimming stripped 2 bases from V and 2 bases from J, with 7 bases between. The CDR3 covers 13 residues. The CDR3 region has the DNA TGTGCCAGCTCACCAGGGGGCCCCTACGAGCAGTACTTC. Translating gives CASSPGGPYEQYF.

This rearrangement joins TRBV6-6 to TRBJ1-5; 7 bases line up with TRBD1. Germline V CDR1 and CDR2: MNHNY, SVGAGI (reference sequence). The CDR3 extends over 16 amino acids. With V trimmed by 2 bases and J by 2 bases, 6 bases remained unmatched. CDR3 sequence reads: CASSYVSGGGNQPQHF. The CDR3 bases are TGTGCCAGCAGTTACGTTTCAGGGGGAGGCAATCAGCCCCAGCATTTT.

As concerns this clone: Sequence at one end of the junction differs from germline and may be a read error. The chain uses TRBV30 and TRBJ1-1; no clear D. The CDR3 loop spans 14 amino acids. Germline V gives CDR1 GTSNPN, CDR2 SVGIG (reference sequence). CDR3 bases: TGTGCCCGGAGTGGCCCCGGCCCGGGGACTGAAGCTTTCTTT. Protein product: CARSGPGPGTEAFF. Together with reference TRBV30 and TRBJ1-1, the CDR3 gives the full variable domain: SQTIHQWPATLVQPVGSPLSLECTVEGTSNPNLYWYRQAAGRGLQLLFYSVGIGQISSEVPQNLSASRPQDRQFILSSKKLLLSDSGFYLCARSGPGPGTEAFFGQGTRLTVV.

The gene calls are TRBV28 and TRBJ2-1, with a possible D match to TRBD2 (6 bases). The CDR3 spans 19 residues. V gave up 5 bases and J gave up 0 bases, with 23 bases separating them. Germline V gene data show CDR1 as MDHEN and CDR2 as SYDVKM. The CDR3 is CASSGPGGEVRSSYNEQFF. DNA of the CDR3: TGTGCCAGCAGTGGCCCCGGTGGGGAGGTCCGAAGCTCCTACAATGAGCAGTTCTTC. Using reference TRBV28 and TRBJ2-1 for the parts outside the CDR3, the full variable domain is DVKVTQSSRYLVKRTGEKVFLECVQDMDHENMFWYRQDPGLGLRLIYFSYDVKMKEKGDIPEGYSVSREKKERFSLILESASTNQTSMYLCASSGPGGEVRSSYNEQFFGPGTRLTVL.

This clone has only one observation. V is TRBV2 and J is TRBJ2-7; 10 positions agree with TRBD2. V shed 0 bases and J 11 bases; nucleotides not matched to a gene: 7. Germline lookup yields CDR1 SNHLY and CDR2 FYNNEI. This CDR3 contains 14 residues. The CDR3 is CASSEALSSGRKYF. As DNA, the CDR3 is TGTGCCAGCAGTGAAGCGTTGTCTAGCGGGAGAAAGTACTTC.

The CDR3 reads CSVETGVYGYTF. The CDR3 nucleotides are TGCAGCGTTGAAACAGGGGTCTATGGCTACACCTTC. V and J are TRBV29-1 and TRBJ1-2; TRBD1 aligns across 7 bases. CDR3 length: 12 amino acids. The V gene end was trimmed by 2 bases and the J gene end by 4 bases; junction bases not matched to a gene: 1. The germline gives CDR1 SQVTM, CDR2 ANQGSEA.

The chain recombines TRBV5-4 with TRBJ1-5; D is uncertain. Deletions cut 2 bases from V and 3 bases from J, with 9 bases between. Germline values: CDR1 SGHNT, CDR2 YYREEE (reference sequence). The CDR3 loop spans 14 amino acids. As DNA, the CDR3 is TGTGCCAGCAGCTTTGGAGGGTTCAATCAGCCCCAGCATTTT. It translates to CASSFGGFNQPQHF.

The chain employs TRBV5-1 and TRBJ2-6, with TRBD1 as a possible D gene (5 bases). Germline V gene data show CDR1 as SGHRS and CDR2 as YFSETQ. The CDR3 is 15 residues long. Trimming shortened V by 4 bases and J by 0 bases, and 8 bases separated the two germline ends. This CDR3 reads CASSPDSSGANVLTF. CDR3 sequence (DNA): TGCGCCAGCAGCCCCGACAGCTCTGGGGCCAACGTCCTGACTTTC.

Note on this clone: The junction and the germline gene differ at one end; a read error may be behind it. V is TRBV7-7 and J is TRBJ2-7, with 7 bases aligning to TRBD1. The CDR3 totals 13 residues. Looked up from germline, CDR1 is SSHAT and CDR2 is FNYEAQ (reference sequence). The chain's CDR3 is CASSPRQGYEQYF. The CDR3 coding sequence is TGTGCTAGCAGCCCCCGACAGGGCTACGAGCAGTACTTC.

This sequence joins TRBV19 and TRBJ2-1; D possibly corresponds to TRBD2 (6 bases). The CDR3 is 15 residues long. Trimming took off 1 base at V and 0 bases at J, with 7 bases between the two ends. Per the germline V gene, CDR1 is LNHDA and CDR2 is SQIVND (reference sequence). Written as DNA, the CDR3 is TGTGCCAGTAGTATAGGGACTAACTCCTACAATGAGCAGTTCTTC. Residues: CASSIGTNSYNEQFF.

The rearrangement joins TRBV12-2 to TRBJ2-7; no check of the table's D call, TRBD2, against the DNA was made. TRBV12-2 counts as a pseudogene. The CDR3 loop spans 19 amino acids. Here the CDR3 reads CASRFVGEVDILASYEQYF. The CDR3 bases are TGTGCAAGTCGCTTTGTGGGGGAGGTCGACATCTTGGCTTCCTACGAGCAGTACTTC.

The rearrangement links TRBV15 to TRBJ1-2, with D maybe TRBD1 (5 bases). The CDR3 has 16 amino acids. Per germline, CDR1 LNHNV and CDR2 YYDKDF (reference sequence). V lost 0 bases, J lost 7 bases, and 18 bases lay in between. For the CDR3, the DNA is TGTGCCACCAGCAGAGATATAGGGCAGTGGGGGGGTGGCTACACCTTC. Its protein is CATSRDIGQWGGGYTF.

This chain joins TRBV5-6 and TRBJ2-5; 9 bases are a match to TRBD2. The CDR3 is 18 amino acids. V lost 0 bases to trimming and J lost 5 bases; unmatched junction nucleotides: 14. The germline gives CDR1 SGHDT, CDR2 YYEEEE. The CDR3 region has the DNA TGTGCCAGCAGCTTGGCCAAGGGACTAGCAACGGGTGGGGAGACCCAGTACTTC. This codes for CASSLAKGLATGGETQYF. Full variable domain (remainder filled in from reference TRBV5-6 and TRBJ2-5): DAGVTQSPTHLIKTRGQQVTLRCSPKSGHDTVSWYQQALGQGPQFIFQYYEEEERQRGNFPDRFSGHQFPNYSSELNVNALLLGDSALYLCASSLAKGLATGGETQYFGPGTRLLVL.

This chain joins TRBV19 and TRBJ2-1, with a possible D match to TRBD1 (6 bases). CDR1 is LNHDA, CDR2 SQIVND, per germline (reference sequence). This CDR3 has 15 amino acids. Trimming removed 5 bases at V and 1 base at J, with 12 bases between. CDR3 in amino acids: CASSLTGSSYNEQFF. CDR3 DNA sequence: TGTGCCAGTAGTCTTACAGGGTCTTCCTACAATGAGCAGTTCTTC.

V and J are TRBV30 and TRBJ1-5, with 9 bases fitting TRBD1. The J segment lost 2 bases and the V segment lost 1 base, leaving 0 bases of the junction unmatched. The CDR3 covers 14 residues. The germline CDR1 and CDR2 sequences are GTSNPN and SVGIG (reference sequence). CDR3 residues: CAWSGQGGNQPQHF. Here the CDR3 DNA reads TGTGCCTGGAGTGGACAGGGGGGCAATCAGCCCCAGCATTTT.

V gene TRBV5-4 combines with J gene TRBJ1-5, with D possibly being TRBD1 (5 bases). The length of the CDR3 is 14 residues. In germline, CDR1 is SGHNT, CDR2 YYREEE (reference sequence). Between the trimmed V and J ends, which lost 9 bases and 4 bases, there was a span of 17 bases. In DNA form, the CDR3 reads TGTGCCACCAGTTTAGGAGGGGAAAATCAGCCCCAGCATTTT. It codes for CATSLGGENQPQHF.

The chain recombines TRBV7-9 with TRBJ2-1, with 8 nucleotides matching TRBD2. Trimming at V came to 1 base and at J to 9 bases, leaving 14 bases not matched to a gene. The CDR3 spans 17 residues. The germline V gene has CDR1 SEHNR and CDR2 FQNEAQ (reference sequence). CDR3 in amino acids: CASSLGLASGSQREQFF. Here the CDR3 DNA reads TGTGCCAGCAGCTTAGGGTTGGCGAGCGGGAGCCAACGTGAGCAGTTCTTC.

CDR3 amino acids: CASSRTGGGSYEQYF. The CDR3 bases are TGTGCCAGTTCCCGTACAGGGGGTGGCTCCTACGAGCAGTACTTC. The chain couples TRBV11-1 to TRBJ2-7; 8 bases fit TRBD1. Trimming at V came to 9 bases and at J to 0 bases, leaving 10 bases not matched to a gene. CDR1 and CDR2 from the germline V gene are SGHAT and FQDESV (reference sequence). The CDR3 loop spans 15 amino acids.

The chain carries TRBV7-6 and TRBJ2-1; TRBD2 matches 11 bases. Germline loops: CDR1 SGHVS, CDR2 FNYEAQ. There are 16 residues in the CDR3. Trimming removed 6 bases from V and 4 bases from J; junction bases left unmatched: 8. CDR3 DNA: TGTGCCAGCAGACAGACTAGCGGGAATCAGTACAATGAGCAGTTCTTC. Its protein product is CASRQTSGNQYNEQFF.

This chain links TRBV30 with TRBJ2-7; D might be TRBD2 (5 bases). Germline values: CDR1 GTSNPN, CDR2 SVGIG (reference sequence). The CDR3 loop spans 15 amino acids. Between the trimmed V and J ends, which lost 3 bases and 4 bases, there was a span of 19 bases. CDR3 sequence: CAWSPWTPSLYEQYF. The CDR3 DNA sequence: TGTGCCTGGAGCCCGTGGACTCCAAGTCTTTACGAGCAGTACTTC.

This rearrangement joins TRBV10-3 to TRBJ1-1, with D possibly being TRBD1 (6 bases). Trimming stripped 7 bases from V and 2 bases from J, with 11 bases between. Per the germline V gene, CDR1 is ENHRY and CDR2 is SYGVKD. There are 13 residues in the CDR3. Here the CDR3 DNA reads TGTGCCATCAATCAGGGGCTTAACACTGAAGCTTTCTTT. Residues: CAINQGLNTEAFF.

This clone was counted once. The rearrangement joins TRBV5-1 to TRBJ1-3; D gene ambiguous. The CDR3 is 16 residues long. CDR1 SGHRS and CDR2 YFSETQ come from the germline V gene. V shed 1 base and J shed 0 bases, with 11 bases lying between them. In DNA, the CDR3 is TGCGCCAGCAGCTTGTGGCAGGTTTACTCTGGAAACACCATATATTTT. As protein: CASSLWQVYSGNTIYF.